One T cell receptor beta chain is described in this entry. What it binds is not known. This entry comes from a study of post-analysis software for immune sequencing data. Study as a whole: Relapsing-remitting, secondary progressive and progressive-relapsing multiple sclerosis were all included among the disease courses.

TCR beta libraries were prepared from cDNA with unique molecular identifiers. Via MiXCR, TCRdb re-called the PCR reads, giving one row per CDR3 protein. The sample holds 500,000 to 600,000 distinct CDR3 sequences; 44% are singletons and the top ten take 1.5% to 2%. The study's findings and limits: Controls had lower frequencies than patients of five TRBV segments, which included TRBV5-6, TRBV5-1 and TRBV20-1. Controls' normalized Chao1 diversity significantly exceeded that of multiple sclerosis patients. Samples from one preparation batch, clustered by F measure, grouped strongly together.

The CDR3 loop spans 13 amino acids. The germline V gene has CDR1 KGHDR and CDR2 SFDVKD. V was trimmed by 5 bases and J by 8 bases, leaving 14 bases between them. Sequenced sample: blood. The chain recombines TRBV24-1 with TRBJ1-2; no clear D. This receptor was identified in a girl aged 10 to 17 with multiple sclerosis. In DNA, the CDR3 is TGTGCCACCAGTGCTGACCCGAGGAGGGGCTACACCTTC. The encoded protein is CATSADPRRGYTF.